The 2 T cell receptor beta chains reported below all come from one sample, sequenced in a study of blood T cells in healthy people across ages. The use of a sample-barcoded 5' primer and a J-beta primer mix characterized a second PCR of roughly 7 to 11 cycles. TCRdb passed the 5' RACE reads through MiXCR, listing each CDR3 protein once. The sample has fewer than 1,200,000 distinct CDR3 sequences; about 23% are singletons. The sample was also linked to a second study, of T cells of mothers and their children.

The sequencing input was blood. The receptors were sampled from a girl aged 2 to 9 in good health.

Only a few counts were recorded for this clonotype. The chain has TRBV7-2 and TRBJ2-5, with 7 bases aligning to TRBD1. Trimming removed 0 bases from V and 3 bases from J; junction bases left unmatched: 1. CDR1 SGHTA and CDR2 FQGNSA come from the germline V gene. The CDR3 is 14 residues long. CDR3 in amino acids: CASSLAQGEETQYF. CDR3 coding DNA: TGTGCCAGCAGCTTAGCCCAGGGGGAAGAGACCCAGTACTTC.

The chain joins TRBV6-5 to TRBJ1-3; tentatively, D is TRBD1 (5 bases). Germline values: CDR1 MNHEY, CDR2 SVGAGI. Trimming pared 0 bases from V and 7 bases from J, leaving 10 bases between. The CDR3 is 14 amino acids. The CDR3 region is CASSYSGGSNTIYF. The CDR3 DNA reads as TGTGCCAGCAGTTACTCGGGGGGGTCGAACACCATATATTTT.